The rows below give T cell receptor beta chains drawn from one sample of a study of blood T cell repertoires in COVID-19. The assay was immunoSEQ multiplex PCR, and TCRdb's table has in-frame clones only and misses some. The sample lists approximately 300,000 clones; about 87% were seen once. Source material: peripheral blood. The receptors here all came from a woman aged 45-65 years with COVID-19, enrolled during active disease. CDR3s include the opening cysteine and the closing phenylalanine or tryptophan. D genes are given only for firm matches. Some rows mark clone size as missing; the rest say once, few, many or name a class of expanded clone.

D	V	size	J	CDR3	DNA
NA	TRBV27	NA	TRBJ1-1	CASSLGLEGTEAFF	TGTGCCAGCAGTTTGGGGTTGGAGGGCACTGAAGCTTTCTTT
TRBD1	TRBV5-8	NA	TRBJ2-5	CASSPLGTGETQYF	TGTGCCAGCAGCCCCCTCGGGACAGGAGAGACCCAGTACTTC
TRBD1	TRBV25-1	NA	TRBJ1-2	CASSLGQGAWGYTF	TGTGCCAGCAGTCTGGGACAGGGGGCTTGGGGCTACACCTTC
NA	TRBV24-1	few	TRBJ1-5	CATSQGGNQPQHF	TGTGCCACCAGTCAGGGTGGCAATCAGCCCCAGCATTTT
NA	TRBV6-6	NA	TRBJ1-3	CASSPVSGGNTIYF	TGTGCCAGCAGCCCCGTGAGTGGTGGAAACACCATATATTTT
TRBD1	TRBV27	NA	TRBJ1-5	CASSLSPSGGIFGQPQHF	TGTGCCAGCAGTTTATCGCCGTCAGGGGGCATTTTTGGTCAGCCCCAGCATTTT
TRBD2	TRBV14	NA	TRBJ2-1	CASSGRAYNEQFF	TGTGCCAGCAGCGGGAGGGCCTACAATGAGCAGTTCTTC
NA	TRBV4-1	NA	TRBJ1-6	CASSQVWTENSPLHF	TGCGCCAGCAGCCAAGTATGGACTGAAAATTCACCCCTCCACTTT
NA	TRBV21-1	NA	TRBJ2-7	CASSKVGLAPPYEQYF	TGTGCCAGCAGCAAAGTGGGGCTAGCGCCTCCCTACGAGCAGTACTTC
TRBD1	TRBV9	NA	TRBJ2-2	CASSPTGYLVVGELFF	TGTGCCAGCAGTCCGACAGGGTACCTTGTGGTCGGGGAGCTGTTTTTT
TRBD1	TRBV5-1	few	TRBJ1-5	CASRPGTGSNQPQHF	TGCGCCAGCAGACCCGGGACAGGGTCCAATCAGCCCCAGCATTTT
NA	TRBV7-9	NA	TRBJ2-7	CASSFLSYEQYF	TGTGCCAGCAGCTTCCTCTCCTACGAGCAGTACTTC
TRBD1	TRBV10-1	NA	TRBJ1-6	CASSLGQGNSPLHF	TGCGCCAGCAGCCTCGGACAGGGGAATTCACCCCTCCACTTT
TRBD1	TRBV5-1	NA	TRBJ2-1	CASSRGQGPYNEQFF	TGCGCCAGCAGCCGAGGACAGGGACCTTACAATGAGCAGTTCTTC
TRBD2	TRBV27	NA	TRBJ2-1	CASSFSGSAALQFF	TGTGCCAGCAGTTTTAGCGGGAGTGCAGCGTTGCAGTTCTTC
NA	TRBV7-2	NA	TRBJ1-6	CASSLVPKSPLHF	TGTGCCAGCAGCTTAGTCCCCAAATCACCCCTCCACTTT
TRBD2	TRBV3-1/TRBV3-2	NA	TRBJ2-1	CASKFAGVSGEQFF	TGTGCCAGCAAGTTCGCGGGAGTGAGCGGTGAGCAGTTCTTC
TRBD1	TRBV2	NA	TRBJ1-1	CASSWDSVFGAFF	TGTGCCAGCAGTTGGGACAGTGTGTTTGGAGCTTTCTTT
TRBD2	TRBV18	NA	TRBJ2-7	CASSPVGGEQYF	TGTGCCAGCTCACCAGTGGGGGGGGAGCAGTACTTC
NA	TRBV3-1/TRBV3-2	NA	TRBJ1-1	CASSQDSDRGARNTEAFF	TGTGCCAGCAGCCAAGACAGTGATCGCGGGGCGAGGAACACTGAAGCTTTCTTT
NA	TRBV19	NA	TRBJ1-4	CASSIFGDRRNEKLFF	TGTGCCAGTAGTATATTTGGTGACAGGCGAAATGAAAAACTGTTTTTT
TRBD2	TRBV27	NA	TRBJ2-3	CASSSREGTDTQYF	TGTGCCAGCAGTTCCCGGGAGGGCACAGATACGCAGTATTTT
NA	TRBV5-4	once	TRBJ2-1	CASSLDTGDPFF	TGTGCCAGCAGCTTGGACACCGGGGATCCGTTCTTC
TRBD1	TRBV6-5	NA	TRBJ1-5	CASRTGQGNQPQHF	TGTGCCAGCCGGACGGGACAGGGGAATCAGCCCCAGCATTTT
NA	TRBV3-1/TRBV3-2	NA	TRBJ1-4	CASSHTLTANEKLFF	TGTGCCAGCAGCCACACCTTGACAGCTAATGAAAAACTGTTTTTT
TRBD2	TRBV9	NA	TRBJ2-1	CASSPPQAGGPNEQFF	TGTGCCAGCAGCCCGCCCCAAGCGGGAGGCCCCAATGAGCAGTTCTTC
NA	TRBV24-1	NA	TRBJ1-2	CATSDNSYGYTF	TGTGCCACCAGTGACAACAGCTATGGCTACACCTTC
NA	TRBV7-2	NA	TRBJ1-1	CASSLQGVTQTPNTEAFF	TGTGCCAGCAGCTTACAAGGGGTGACCCAAACCCCTAACACTGAAGCTTTCTTT
TRBD1	TRBV5-4	once	TRBJ2-3	CASSWPGTANSITSTDTQYF	TGTGCCAGCAGCTGGCCCGGGACAGCAAATTCAATAACTAGCACAGATACGCAGTATTTT
NA	TRBV5-1	NA	TRBJ1-5	CASSTDSYSNQPQHF	TGCGCCAGCAGCACGGACAGTTATAGCAATCAGCCCCAGCATTTT
NA	TRBV6-5	NA	TRBJ1-2	CASSKGVYGYTF	TGTGCCAGCAGTAAGGGAGTTTATGGCTACACCTTC
TRBD1	TRBV20-1	NA	TRBJ1-2	CSTGGYGYTF	TGCAGCACAGGGGGCTATGGCTACACCTTC
TRBD1	TRBV7-3	NA	TRBJ2-3	CASSRDRGMDTQYF	TGTGCCAGCAGCCGGGACAGGGGTATGGATACGCAGTATTTT
TRBD2	TRBV7-8	few	TRBJ2-7	CASSSLAVSSYEQYF	TGTGCCAGCAGCTCTCTAGCGGTTAGCTCCTACGAGCAGTACTTC
TRBD1	TRBV30	NA	TRBJ2-1	CAWRGTGEWTEQFF	TGTGCCTGGAGAGGGACAGGGGAGTGGACTGAGCAGTTCTTC
NA	TRBV29-1	NA	TRBJ1-2	CSATKTGGDGYTF	TGCAGCGCAACAAAGACAGGAGGCGATGGCTACACCTTC
NA	TRBV4-2	few	TRBJ1-4	CASSRSGTVNEKLFF	TGTGCCAGCAGCCGGTCCGGGACTGTAAATGAAAAACTGTTTTTT
NA	TRBV30	NA	TRBJ1-5	CAWSRGTGNQPQHF	TGTGCCTGGAGTCGGGGGACGGGCAATCAGCCCCAGCATTTT
NA	TRBV29-1	NA	TRBJ1-4	CSVAYGAEKLFF	TGCAGCGTTGCATATGGGGCCGAAAAACTGTTTTTT
TRBD2	TRBV24-1	few	TRBJ2-5	CATTDATGGGETQYF	TGTGCCACCACCGACGCCACGGGGGGTGGAGAGACCCAGTACTTC
NA	TRBV5-1	NA	TRBJ1-3	CASRGASGNTIYF	TGCGCCAGCAGGGGGGCGTCTGGAAACACCATATATTTT
TRBD2	TRBV7-8	once	TRBJ2-1	CASSLRGSGLADYNEQFF	TGTGCCAGCAGCTTAAGAGGGAGTGGGCTAGCGGACTACAATGAGCAGTTCTTC
NA	TRBV5-1	NA	TRBJ2-1	CASSFPTGDFTLGRNNEQFF	TGCGCCAGCAGCTTTCCCACAGGGGACTTCACACTCGGCAGGAACAATGAGCAGTTCTTC
NA	TRBV5-1	NA	TRBJ2-1	CASSQADNEQFF	TGCGCCAGCAGTCAAGCGGACAATGAGCAGTTCTTC
NA	TRBV5-1	NA	TRBJ2-1	CASSAPDSTYNEQFF	TGCGCCAGCAGCGCCCCGGACTCGACCTACAATGAGCAGTTCTTC
TRBD2	TRBV9	NA	TRBJ2-3	CASSVAGTSFKDTQYF	TGTGCCAGCAGCGTAGCCGGGACTAGTTTTAAAGATACGCAGTATTTT
TRBD1	TRBV23-1	NA	TRBJ1-5	CASSQAYRGEANQPQHF	TGCGCCAGCAGTCAGGCTTACAGGGGGGAGGCGAATCAGCCCCAGCATTTT
NA	TRBV19	NA	TRBJ1-5	CASSIGGSYSNQPQHF	TGTGCCAGTAGTATAGGGGGCAGCTATAGCAATCAGCCCCAGCATTTT
TRBD1	TRBV27	NA	TRBJ1-6	CASRKVRQGAHPPPLHF	TGTGCCAGCAGGAAAGTCCGCCAGGGGGCGCATCCTCCACCCCTCCACTTT
TRBD2	TRBV4-1	once	TRBJ2-5	CASSQLSYSPSGRRETQYF	TGCGCCAGCAGCCAACTCTCGTACTCGCCTAGCGGGCGGAGGGAGACCCAGTACTTC
TRBD1	TRBV9	many	TRBJ1-6	CASSARDRDNSPLHF	TGTGCCAGCAGCGCCCGGGACAGGGACAATTCACCCCTCCACTTT
TRBD1	TRBV5-1	few	TRBJ1-2	CASSLGQGNYGYTF	TGCGCCAGCAGCCTGGGACAGGGGAACTATGGCTACACCTTC
NA	TRBV2	once	TRBJ2-2	CASSEMSSGELFF	TGTGCCAGCAGTGAAATGAGTTCCGGGGAGCTGTTTTTT
TRBD1	TRBV19	NA	TRBJ1-5	CASSSRQGPSNQPQHF	TGTGCCAGTAGTTCCCGACAGGGGCCAAGCAATCAGCCCCAGCATTTT
NA	TRBV5-1	NA	TRBJ2-7	CASSLDIGRVYHEQYF	TGCGCCAGCAGCTTGGATATCGGGAGAGTCTACCACGAGCAGTACTTC